Listed here are 18 T cell receptor beta chains from one sample, sequenced in a study of blood T cell repertoires in COVID-19. Clones were sequenced by immunoSEQ multiplex PCR, and TCRdb holds only the in-frame ones, with some missing. Of about 210,000 clones in the sample, almost 85% are singletons; the top ten hold 6% to 8.5%. Sequencing input: peripheral blood. The receptors stem from a woman in her forties or fifties with active or convalescent COVID-19.

On this clone: Different DNA sequences within this sample yield the same CDR3. The V call is TRBV6-1, the J call TRBJ2-3, with D unresolved. V was cut by 2 bases and J by 2 bases, with 11 bases left in between. Germline CDR1 is MNHNS and CDR2 is SASEGT. The CDR3 runs to 15 residues. Here the CDR3 reads CASSERPGSTDTQYF. The CDR3 DNA sequence: TGTGCCAGCAGTGAAAGGCCAGGATCCACAGATACGCAGTATTTT.

V is TRBV7-7 and J is TRBJ2-7, with a tentative D call TRBD2 (5 bases). The CDR3 is made up of 14 amino acids. V was clipped by 5 bases and J by 3 bases, with 14 bases between them. Germline-derived CDR1 and CDR2 are SSHAT and FNYEAQ (reference sequence). CDR3 nucleotide sequence: TGTGCCAGCAGCCCTGACTCGGGAAGCTACGAGCAGTACTTC. This gives the protein CASSPDSGSYEQYF.

The CDR3 bases are TGTGCCAGCAGTTACTCGGGGACAGACAATCAGCCCCAGCATTTT. Translating gives CASSYSGTDNQPQHF. This rearrangement joins TRBV6-2 or TRBV6-3 to TRBJ1-5; 7 bases are shared with TRBD1. From germline, CDR1 is MNHEY and CDR2 SVGEGT. The junction had 2 bases not matched to a gene; V was cut back by 0 bases and J by 3 bases. The CDR3 has 15 amino acids.

The chain has TRBV28 and TRBJ1-1; 9 nucleotides agree with TRBD1. V shed 5 bases, J shed 4 bases, and the junction held 8 bases outside the gene matches. Per germline, CDR1 MDHEN and CDR2 SYDVKM. This CDR3 is 15 amino acids long. CDR3 loop: CASSLRWDRVTEAFF. The DNA for the CDR3 is TGTGCCAGCAGTCTCCGATGGGACAGGGTCACTGAAGCTTTCTTT.

This clone was recorded once. The chain recombines TRBV10-3 with TRBJ2-2, with 9 bases matching TRBD1. The CDR3 is made up of 15 amino acids. V dropped 6 bases and J dropped 3; count of bases not matched to a gene: 5. Per germline, CDR1 ENHRY and CDR2 SYGVKD. CDR3 coding DNA: TGTGCCATCAGGGGACAGGGAGCGGACACCGGGGAGCTGTTTTTT. It translates to CAIRGQGADTGELFF.

The chain combines TRBV4-2 with TRBJ1-2; D is possibly TRBD1 (6 bases). Germline values: CDR1 LGHNA, CDR2 YNFKEQ. The CDR3 length is 16 residues. Trimming removed 4 bases at V and 4 bases at J, with 19 bases between. The CDR3 sequence is CASSPNQGLRGYGYTF. DNA for the CDR3: TGTGCCAGCAGCCCCAATCAGGGGTTAAGGGGCTATGGCTACACCTTC.

The rearrangement joins TRBV6-6 to TRBJ2-2; TRBD2 agrees at 7 bases. Trimming took 7 bases from V and 6 from J; bases not matched to a gene: 8. The germline V gene encodes CDR1 MNHNY and CDR2 SVGAGI (reference sequence). The CDR3 loop spans 14 amino acids. CDR3 protein: CASIPGGGAGELFF. CDR3 bases: TGTGCCAGCATCCCGGGAGGCGGAGCCGGGGAGCTGTTTTTT.

The rearrangement joins TRBV28 to TRBJ1-5, with TRBD1 as a possible D gene (5 bases). Germline CDR1 is MDHEN and CDR2 is SYDVKM. This CDR3 has 15 residues. The V and J ends lost 4 bases and 1 base respectively, with 11 bases between them. The CDR3 is CASSYAGISNQPQHF. The CDR3 DNA is TGTGCCAGCAGTTACGCAGGGATCAGCAATCAGCCCCAGCATTTT.

The rearrangement joins TRBV25-1 to TRBJ1-2; 7 nucleotides line up with TRBD1. This CDR3 has 16 residues. Germline lookup yields CDR1 MGHDK and CDR2 SYGVNS. With 5 bases clipped from V and 1 base from J, the junction kept 10 bases outside the gene matches. The CDR3 bases are TGTGCCAGCAGTCCTCGGACAGGCCCGGGTAACTATGGCTACACCTTC. Protein sequence: CASSPRTGPGNYGYTF.

This clone came up once. As DNA, the CDR3 is TGTGCCAGCAGTGAATCTCAGGTACTAGCGGAGACCCAGTACTTC. Translated, it gives CASSESQVLAETQYF. The chain is built from TRBV6-1 and TRBJ2-5; 7 positions agree with TRBD2. Trimming removed 2 bases from V and 5 bases from J; junction bases left unmatched: 8. Germline CDR1 MNHNS, CDR2 SASEGT. The length of the CDR3 is 15 residues.

The rearrangement uses TRBV6-4 and TRBJ1-4; D unclear. V lost 3 bases and J 8 bases, leaving 13 bases between the germline ends. This CDR3 region has 14 residues. Germline V gene data show CDR1 as MRHNA and CDR2 as SNTAGT. The CDR3 sequence: CASSEAGGGEKLFF. The CDR3 DNA sequence: TGTGCCAGCAGTGAGGCCGGAGGTGGGGAAAAACTGTTTTTT.

CDR3 sequence reads: CASSLGTAPGGQVNEKLFF. CDR3 coding DNA: TGTGCCAGCAGCCTGGGGACAGCCCCAGGAGGGCAGGTTAATGAAAAACTGTTTTTT. This rearrangement joins TRBV7-6 to TRBJ1-4, with 7 bases fitting TRBD1. The germline V gene has CDR1 SGHVS and CDR2 FNYEAQ. J lost 4 bases, V lost 5 bases, and 19 bases had no gene match. CDR3 length equals 19 residues. Full variable domain (rest looked up from reference TRBV7-6 and TRBJ1-4): GAGVSQSPRYKVTKRGQDVALRCDPISGHVSLYWYRQALGQGPEFLTYFNYEAQQDKSGLPNDRFSAERPEGSISTLTIQRTEQRDSAMYRCASSLGTAPGGQVNEKLFFGSGTQLSVL.

This clone was recorded once. The chain recombines TRBV28 with TRBJ1-5; perhaps TRBD1 as D (5 bases). Germline V gene lookup returns CDR1 MDHEN and CDR2 SYDVKM. This CDR3 region has 13 residues. Trimming left V 10 bases short and J 11 bases short, with 21 bases between. The CDR3 DNA is TGTGCCACCATGGGCAGGGCCTCTGGGACCCAGCATTTT. Translation: CATMGRASGTQHF.

This chain joins TRBV5-4 and TRBJ1-1, with 9 bases fitting TRBD1. The CDR3 is 14 amino acids. Germline V gene lookup returns CDR1 SGHNT and CDR2 YYREEE (reference sequence). V gave up 4 bases and J gave up 6 bases; unmatched junction bases: 7. The CDR3 here is CASSPRTGDAEAFF. The CDR3 coding sequence is TGTGCCAGCAGCCCTCGGACAGGGGACGCTGAAGCTTTCTTT.

The chain links TRBV7-6 to TRBJ1-3, with 10 positions matching TRBD1. Germline CDR1 and CDR2: SGHVS and FNYEAQ. V lost 1 base, J lost 4 bases, and 4 bases stayed unmatched. This CDR3 has 16 residues. The DNA of the CDR3 is TGTGCCAGCAGCTTAGTGGGGACAGGGGAAGGAAACACCATATATTTT. Translating gives CASSLVGTGEGNTIYF.

The CDR3 DNA reads TGTGCCAGCATTGCTTCCGGGACAGGGGGGTTGCGGGCCCAGCATTTT. Amino acid sequence: CASIASGTGGLRAQHF. The gene calls are TRBV28 and TRBJ1-5, with TRBD1 identical over 11 bases. The V segment lost 7 bases and the J segment 11 bases; nucleotides outside the gene matches: 16. The CDR3 loop spans 16 amino acids. CDR1 is MDHEN and CDR2 is SYDVKM in the germline V gene.

This rearrangement joins TRBV10-3 to TRBJ2-1; maybe TRBD2 (5 bases). Trimming pared 4 bases from V and 4 bases from J, leaving 11 bases between. CDR1 and CDR2 (germline): ENHRY, SYGVKD. The CDR3 contains 14 residues. For the CDR3, the DNA is TGTGCCATCAGTGCGCTAGCTGGGTACAATGAGCAGTTCTTC. It specifies CAISALAGYNEQFF.

This clone was seen a few times. V usage is TRBV5-1 and J usage is TRBJ1-3, with unresolved D. The germline V and J ends were trimmed by 4 bases and 0 bases, with 14 bases remaining between them. Germline CDR1 is SGHRS and CDR2 is YFSETQ. This CDR3 comprises 16 residues. The CDR3, as DNA: TGCGCCAGCAGCAGAGGGTCCTTAAACTCTGGAAACACCATATATTTT. Encoded protein: CASSRGSLNSGNTIYF.